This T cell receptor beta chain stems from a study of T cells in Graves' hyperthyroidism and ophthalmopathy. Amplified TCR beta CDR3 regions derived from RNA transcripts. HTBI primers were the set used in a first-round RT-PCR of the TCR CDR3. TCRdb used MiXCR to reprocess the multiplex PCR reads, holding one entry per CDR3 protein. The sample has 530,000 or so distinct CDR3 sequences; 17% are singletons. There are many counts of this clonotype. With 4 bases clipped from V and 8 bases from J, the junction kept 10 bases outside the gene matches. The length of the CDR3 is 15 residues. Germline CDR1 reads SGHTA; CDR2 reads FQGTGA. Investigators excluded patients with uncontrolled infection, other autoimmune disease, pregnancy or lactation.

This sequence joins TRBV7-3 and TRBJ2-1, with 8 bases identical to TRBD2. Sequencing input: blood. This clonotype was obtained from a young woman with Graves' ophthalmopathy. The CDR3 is CASSSYGGGGYEQFF. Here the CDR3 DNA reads TGTGCCAGCAGCTCCTACGGGGGGGGAGGCTATGAGCAGTTCTTC. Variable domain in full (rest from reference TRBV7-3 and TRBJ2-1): GAGVSQTPSNKVTEKGKYVELRCDPISGHTALYWYRQSLGQGPEFLIYFQGTGAADDSGLPNDRFFAVRPEGSVSTLKIQRTERGDSAVYLCASSSYGGGGYEQFFGPGTRLTVL.